The clone carrying this TCR beta chain has just a few counts. Its antigen is not known. The TCRbeta library incorporated unique molecular identifiers. From the PCR reads, TCRdb called clonotypes with MiXCR, one entry per CDR3 protein. The sample includes about 78,000 distinct CDR3 sequences, 13% to 15% of them seen just once. The CDR3 spans 13 residues. V shed 4 bases and J shed 6 bases, with 13 bases lying between them. Germline V lookup: CDR1 SGHRS, CDR2 YFSETQ. This entry comes from a study of T-cell reconstitution after alpha-beta-depleted transplantation in children. General study results and limits: Alpha-beta T cells about two months after transplant reportedly derived from several hundred expanded graft clones. T-cell numbers and diversity, one year after transplant, stemmed largely from T cells that were newly produced.

The J gene is TRBJ1-2, the V gene TRBV5-1, with a possible D match to TRBD1 (5 bases). The sample was PBMCs, mostly from graft donor cells, taken 180 days after TCRalphabeta/CD19-depleted stem cell transplant. The TCR was taken from a male patient between 2 and 10 years old who had a stem cell transplant for acute lymphoblastic leukemia, so the T cells may come from the graft donor. CDR3: CASSPWGDDGYTF. The CDR3 region has the DNA TGCGCCAGCAGCCCCTGGGGGGATGATGGCTACACCTTC.